These 4 T cell receptor beta chains share one sample of origin, sequenced in a study of T-cell memory formation after mild COVID-19. MiXCR was run by TCRdb on the 5' RACE reads, yielding one entry per CDR3 protein. The repertoire consists of about 470,000 distinct CDR3 sequences, with roughly 23% occurring once and the leading ten covering 9.5% to 15%. What was sequenced was PBMCs or a T cell subset sorted from them (not recorded which). All receptors derive from an adult woman who had mild COVID-19 (a few samples of this study predate the infection). Cell type and time point are not known.

This chain links TRBV7-2 with TRBJ2-7, with 8 bases matching TRBD1. Germline CDR1 and CDR2: SGHTA and FQGNSA. J lost 6 bases, V lost 4 bases, and 5 bases had no gene match. This CDR3 has 13 amino acids. The CDR3 here is CASSSITGGEQYF. CDR3 nucleotides: TGTGCCAGCAGCTCGATAACAGGGGGCGAGCAGTACTTC.

This chain connects TRBV12-3 or TRBV12-4 to TRBJ1-2; D is unclear. V lost 5 bases to trimming and J lost 4 bases, with 8 bases between them. The CDR3 runs 12 residues. This CDR3 is CASSQRVYGYTF. CDR3 bases: TGTGCCAGCAGTCAACGTGTCTATGGCTACACCTTC.

This CDR3 is CAWSRGEQYF. The CDR3 coding sequence is TGTGCCTGGAGTCGGGGCGAGCAGTACTTC. This rearrangement joins TRBV30 to TRBJ2-7; maybe TRBD2 (5 bases). The CDR3 spans 10 residues. Deletions cut 2 bases from V and 6 bases from J, with 5 bases between. The germline V gene has CDR1 GTSNPN and CDR2 SVGIG (reference sequence).

This clonotype was detected ten times or more. The chain recombines TRBV5-1 with TRBJ1-1; no clear D. The CDR3 runs to 13 residues. V lost 0 bases and J lost 1, with 4 bases in between. From germline, CDR1 is SGHRS and CDR2 YFSETQ. Here the CDR3 reads CASSLEANTEAFF. CDR3 in DNA: TGCGCCAGCAGCTTGGAAGCGAACACTGAAGCTTTCTTT. Using reference TRBV5-1 and TRBJ1-1 for the parts outside the CDR3, the full variable domain is KAGVTQTPRYLIKTRGQQVTLSCSPISGHRSVSWYQQTPGQGLQFLFEYFSETQRNKGNFPGRFSGRQFSNSRSEMNVSTLELGDSALYLCASSLEANTEAFFGQGTRLTVV.